The source of this T cell receptor (beta chain) is a study of OX40 agonist ivuxolimab in advanced cancers. Sequenced by immunoSEQ multiplex PCR; TCRdb stores in-frame clones only, minus some. The sample includes some 97,000 clones, over 75% of them seen just once. The sequence derives from an adult with an advanced solid tumor such as melanoma, head and neck, liver or kidney cancer. The specimen was CD4+ or CD8+ T cells sorted from blood, collected in a trial of the OX40 agonist ivuxolimab.

CDR3 sequence: CASSLDNLEQYF. CDR3 nucleotide sequence: TGTGCCAGCAGCCTGGACAACCTCGAGCAGTACTTC. V usage is TRBV7-9 and J usage is TRBJ2-7; TRBD1 might be the D (5 bases). Germline assignment: CDR1 SEHNR and CDR2 FQNEAQ (reference sequence). V gave up 5 bases and J gave up 6 bases, with 11 bases separating them. The CDR3 totals 12 residues.